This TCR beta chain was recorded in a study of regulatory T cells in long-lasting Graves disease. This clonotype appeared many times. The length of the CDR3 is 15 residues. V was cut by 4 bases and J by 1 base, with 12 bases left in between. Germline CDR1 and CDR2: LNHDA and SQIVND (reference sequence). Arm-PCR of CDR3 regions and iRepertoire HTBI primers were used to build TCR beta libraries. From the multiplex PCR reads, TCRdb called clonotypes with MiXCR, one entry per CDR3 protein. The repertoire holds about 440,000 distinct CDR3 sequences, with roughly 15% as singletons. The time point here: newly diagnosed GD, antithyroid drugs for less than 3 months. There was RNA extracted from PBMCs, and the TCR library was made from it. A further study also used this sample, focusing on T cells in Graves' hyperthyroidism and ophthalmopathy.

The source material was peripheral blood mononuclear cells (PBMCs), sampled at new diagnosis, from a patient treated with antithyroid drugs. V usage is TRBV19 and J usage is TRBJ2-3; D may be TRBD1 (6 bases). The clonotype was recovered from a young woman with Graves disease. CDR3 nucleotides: TGTGCCAGTAGTAACAGGGTACGCGGCACAGATACGCAGTATTTT. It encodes CASSNRVRGTDTQYF.